Below are 2 T cell receptor beta chains sequenced from a single sample in a study of shared clonotypes between healthy human individuals. Assay: immunoSEQ multiplex PCR; the TCRdb copy retains only in-frame clones and omits some. The sample consists of over a million clones, 96% of them appearing once. Material: naive CD4+ T cells sorted from blood. Sample subset: CD45RA+ positively selected. Receptor source: a man younger than 40 in good health.

This clone was seen once. This sequence joins TRBV7-9 and TRBJ2-2; a possible D gene is TRBD2 (5 bases). The germline V and J ends were trimmed by 7 bases and 2 bases, with 11 bases remaining between them. The CDR3 sequence is 14 residues long. Germline V gives CDR1 SEHNR, CDR2 FQNEAQ (reference sequence). The DNA of the CDR3 is TGTGCCAGCAAGAGGACTTCCAACACCGGGGAGCTGTTTTTT. Protein sequence: CASKRTSNTGELFF.

The chain carries TRBV4-3 and TRBJ1-2; D is perhaps TRBD1 (6 bases). The germline CDR1 and CDR2 sequences are LGHNA and YSLEER. V was clipped by 0 bases and J by 5 bases, with 19 bases between them. CDR3 length: 17 amino acids. CDR3 DNA: TGCGCCAGCAGCCAAGACGGGGGCACATCCTCCTGGTATGGCTACACCTTC. Amino acids: CASSQDGGTSSWYGYTF.